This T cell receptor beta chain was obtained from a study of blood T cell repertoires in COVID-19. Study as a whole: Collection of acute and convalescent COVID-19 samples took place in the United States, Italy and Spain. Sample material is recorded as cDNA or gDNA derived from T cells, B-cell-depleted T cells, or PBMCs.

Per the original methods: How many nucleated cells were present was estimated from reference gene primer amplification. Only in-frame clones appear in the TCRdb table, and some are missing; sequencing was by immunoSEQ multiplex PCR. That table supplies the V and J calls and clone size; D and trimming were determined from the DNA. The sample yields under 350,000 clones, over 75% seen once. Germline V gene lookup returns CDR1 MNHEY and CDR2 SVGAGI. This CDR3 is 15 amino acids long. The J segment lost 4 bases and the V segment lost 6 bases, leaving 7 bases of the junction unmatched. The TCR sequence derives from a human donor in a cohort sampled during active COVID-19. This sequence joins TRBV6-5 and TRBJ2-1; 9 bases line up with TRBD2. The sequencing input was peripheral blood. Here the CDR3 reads CASRKAGGQYNEQFF. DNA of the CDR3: TGTGCCAGCAGGAAAGCGGGAGGACAATACAATGAGCAGTTCTTC.